These 10 T cell receptor beta chains were all obtained from the same sample, sequenced in a study of regulatory T cells in long-lasting Graves disease. iRepertoire HTBI primers and Arm-PCR of CDR3 regions built TCR beta libraries. TCRdb called the multiplex PCR reads again in MiXCR, with one record for every CDR3 protein. The table has 450,000 to 650,000 distinct CDR3 sequences, 15% to 20% seen once. Specified time point: newly diagnosed GD, antithyroid drugs for less than 3 months. Isolated PBMC RNA provided the starting material for the TCR library. This sample also appeared in a second study, on T cells in Graves' hyperthyroidism and ophthalmopathy.

The material was peripheral blood mononuclear cells (PBMCs), obtained at new diagnosis, from a patient treated with antithyroid drugs. Receptor source: a woman aged 35-60 years with Graves disease.

This clonotype was observed many times. The chain recombines TRBV3-1 with TRBJ2-5, with D perhaps TRBD1 (6 bases). CDR1 is LGHDT and CDR2 is YNNKEL in the germline V gene (reference sequence). V was trimmed by 5 bases and J by 5 bases, leaving 18 bases between them. The CDR3 totals 15 residues. CDR3 sequence: CASSENPDRRETQYF. As DNA, the CDR3 is TGTGCCAGCAGCGAAAACCCCGACAGGAGGGAGACCCAGTACTTC.

The chain carries TRBV7-9 and TRBJ1-4; the D gene is possibly TRBD1 (5 bases). V was cut by 2 bases and J by 6 bases, with 13 bases left in between. CDR3 length equals 15 residues. Germline-derived CDR1 and CDR2 are SEHNR and FQNEAQ (reference sequence). The CDR3 spells CASSLRGSLDEKLFF. Written as DNA, the CDR3 is TGTGCCAGCAGCTTAAGGGGTTCCCTTGATGAAAAACTGTTTTTT.

About this clonotype itself: A far larger clone is off by one base, so a read error is likely. V usage is TRBV27 and J usage is TRBJ2-7; 9 bases are shared with TRBD1. With 6 bases clipped from V and 6 bases from J, the junction kept 6 bases outside the gene matches. The CDR3 spans 13 residues. Germline CDR1 MNHEY, CDR2 SMNVEV (reference sequence). CDR3 in amino acids: CASSRTGVVEQYF. The CDR3 DNA sequence: TGTGCCAGCAGCAGGACAGGGGTCGTCGAGCAGTACTTC.

The CDR3 DNA follows: TGCAGTGCTAGTAGCCAGAATGAAGCTTTCTTT. Translation gives CSASSQNEAFF. The chain employs TRBV20-1 and TRBJ1-1; D remains ambiguous. Per germline, CDR1 DFQATT and CDR2 SNEGSKA (reference sequence). This CDR3 is 11 amino acids long. V lost 3 bases to trimming and J lost 7 bases, with 9 bases between them.

This clonotype was observed once. V and J are TRBV5-1 and TRBJ2-5; TRBD2 aligns across 9 bases. CDR3 length equals 17 residues. Germline CDR1 and CDR2: SGHRS and YFSETQ. V trimming: 1 base; J trimming: 3 bases; junction bases outside the gene matches: 10. CDR3 sequence reads: CASSLWGVRGGEETQYF. The DNA of the CDR3 is TGCGCCAGCAGCTTGTGGGGTGTGCGGGGGGGCGAAGAGACCCAGTACTTC.

In this sample, this clonotype turned up many times. Its ends do not fully match the called genes, so a read error is possible. The V call is TRBV5-1, the J call TRBJ2-7; 9 positions agree with TRBD1. The germline V gene encodes CDR1 SGHRS and CDR2 YFSETQ. CDR3 length: 13 amino acids. CDR3 nucleotides: TGTGCCAGCAGTTCGGGACAGGGTTACGAGCAGTACTTC. It is translated as CASSSGQGYEQYF. The whole variable domain, filled in from reference TRBV5-1 and TRBJ2-7, reads KAGVTQTPRYLIKTRGQQVTLSCSPISGHRSVSWYQQTPGQGLQFLFEYFSETQRNKGNFPGRFSGRQFSNSRSEMNVSTLELGDSALYLCASSSGQGYEQYFGPGTRLTVT.

The CDR3 DNA reads as TGTGCCAGCAGCTTAAATCCGGGACGGGTATACGAGCAGTACTTC. Amino acids: CASSLNPGRVYEQYF. The V gene is TRBV7-2, the J gene TRBJ2-7, with D tentatively TRBD1 or TRBD2 (5 bases each). Germline CDR1 is SGHTA and CDR2 is FQGNSA. The CDR3 is 15 residues long. Trimming removed 2 bases at V and 4 bases at J, with 15 bases between.

Remarks on this clonotype: Given a much more abundant clone one base away, this may be a read error. J is TRBJ1-1 and V is TRBV13; D possibly corresponds to TRBD1 (6 bases). This CDR3 has 16 residues. Germline V gene lookup returns CDR1 PRHDT and CDR2 FYEKMQ (reference sequence). CDR3 in DNA: TGTGCCAGCACCCTGGGGGGCAGGGTTGGGGCGAACGAAGCTTCCTTT. Residues: CASTLGGRVGANEASF.

As regards this clonotype: One junction end disagrees with the germline gene, perhaps due to a read error. The chain has TRBV7-8 and TRBJ2-3; D gene ambiguous. Germline assignment: CDR1 SGHVS and CDR2 FQNEAQ. This CDR3 contains 14 residues. DNA for the CDR3: TGTACCAGCAGCCTCGGGCGGTTTGACGATACGCAGTATTTT. Translating gives CTSSLGRFDDTQYF.

The chain is built from TRBV19 and TRBJ2-7; D is perhaps TRBD1 or TRBD2 (5 bases each). The CDR3 is made up of 11 amino acids. CDR1 LNHDA and CDR2 SQIVND come from the germline V gene (reference sequence). V lost 6 bases to trimming and J lost 9 bases, with 12 bases between them. CDR3 protein: CASRGELGQYF. The CDR3 nucleotides are TGTGCCAGTAGAGGGGAGTTGGGGCAGTACTTC.